The 12 T cell receptor beta chains listed next were all sequenced from one sample in a study of blood T cell repertoires in COVID-19. Profiling relied on immunoSEQ multiplex PCR, and the TCRdb table lists in-frame clones only, not all of them. The repertoire holds 150,000 to 200,000 clones, with 88% as singletons. The specimen was peripheral blood. These receptors were taken from a man aged 55 to 70 with acute or convalescent COVID-19.

Here the CDR3 reads CASSIGLQETQYF. The CDR3 DNA reads TGTGCCAGCAGCATAGGACTCCAAGAGACCCAGTACTTC. The chain uses TRBV7-7 and TRBJ2-5; possible D gene TRBD2, 5 bases. V shed 5 bases and J shed 1 base, with 8 bases lying between them. The CDR3 consists of 13 residues. Per the germline V gene, CDR1 is SSHAT and CDR2 is FNYEAQ (reference sequence).

About this clone: The same CDR3 can be traced to other DNA sequences in this sample. CDR3 in amino acids: CASSPEANYGYTF. The CDR3 DNA is TGTGCCAGCAGCCCGGAGGCGAACTATGGCTACACCTTC. The chain uses TRBV5-4 and TRBJ1-2; no reliable D call. Between the trimmed V and J ends, which lost 4 bases and 2 bases, there was a span of 9 bases. The germline V gene has CDR1 SGHNT and CDR2 YYREEE (reference sequence). CDR3 length: 13 residues. Drawing the rest from reference TRBV5-4 and TRBJ1-2, the complete variable domain is ETGVTQSPTHLIKTRGQQVTLRCSSQSGHNTVSWYQQALGQGPQFIFQYYREEENGRGNFPPRFSGLQFPNYSSELNVNALELDDSALYLCASSPEANYGYTFGSGTRLTVV.

This chain connects TRBV15 to TRBJ2-2; D not resolved. Germline CDR1 reads LNHNV; CDR2 reads YYDKDF (reference sequence). The CDR3 totals 14 residues. Trimming removed 3 bases at V and 5 bases at J, with 10 bases between. The CDR3 DNA reads as TGTGCCACCAGCAGCTACAGAGATACCGGGGAGCTGTTTTTT. Its translation is CATSSYRDTGELFF.

This clone is a singleton in its sample. The genes are TRBV11-3 and TRBJ2-1, with 8 nucleotides matching TRBD2. CDR1 and CDR2 (germline): SGHNT, YENEEA. V trimming: 5 bases; J trimming: 6 bases; junction bases outside the gene matches: 15. The length of the CDR3 is 17 residues. The CDR3 DNA is TGTGCCAGCAGCCCATCCGGCGGGAGGTTGGGGTCCAATGAGCAGTTCTTC. Translated, it gives CASSPSGGRLGSNEQFF. Together with reference TRBV11-3 and TRBJ2-1, the CDR3 gives the full variable domain: EAGVVQSPRYKIIEKKQPVAFWCNPISGHNTLYWYLQNLGQGPELLIRYENEEAVDDSQLPKDRFSAERLKGVDSTLKIQPAELGDSAVYLCASSPSGGRLGSNEQFFGPGTRLTVL.

In its sample, this clone was seen once. This chain connects TRBV18 to TRBJ1-5; no clear D. The V gene's germline CDR1 is KGHSH and CDR2 LQKENI. Between the trimmed V and J ends, which lost 2 bases and 1 base, there was a span of 6 bases. The CDR3 has 14 residues. CDR3 in DNA: TGTGCCAGCTCACCAGAGATCAGCAATCAGCCCCAGCATTTT. As protein: CASSPEISNQPQHF.

The chain employs TRBV10-3 and TRBJ2-3, with 10 bases identical to TRBD1. From germline, CDR1 is ENHRY and CDR2 SYGVKD. The CDR3 runs 12 residues. V shed 10 bases and J 4 bases; nucleotides not matched to a gene: 2. The CDR3: CATGQGADTQYF. CDR3 bases: TGTGCCACCGGACAGGGGGCAGATACGCAGTATTTT.

V usage is TRBV5-1 and J usage is TRBJ2-1; 10 bases match TRBD1. Germline values: CDR1 SGHRS, CDR2 YFSETQ. V lost 0 bases to trimming and J lost 4 bases; unmatched junction nucleotides: 7. This CDR3 contains 17 residues. The CDR3 protein is CASSLGGVGQGYNEQFF. The CDR3 region has the DNA TGCGCCAGCAGCTTGGGGGGCGTGGGACAGGGGTACAATGAGCAGTTCTTC.

The chain links TRBV12-3 or TRBV12-4 to TRBJ1-1; possible D gene TRBD1, 6 bases. Trimming took off 8 bases at V and 3 bases at J, with 13 bases between the two ends. This CDR3 has 13 amino acids. DNA for the CDR3: TGTGCCAGCCTCCGGAACAGGGACACTGAAGCTTTCTTT. It encodes CASLRNRDTEAFF.

V is TRBV5-1 and J is TRBJ2-1, with D possibly TRBD2 on 5 matching bases. V was shortened by 4 bases and J by 6 bases, with 11 bases between the two germline ends. This CDR3 spans 13 amino acids. The germline V gene has CDR1 SGHRS and CDR2 YFSETQ. In DNA form, the CDR3 reads TGCGCCAGCAGCGGGAGATCCGGCAATGAGCAGTTCTTC. Its translation: CASSGRSGNEQFF.

In this sample, this clone turned up a few times. This rearrangement joins TRBV7-8 to TRBJ2-7, with TRBD1 identical over 8 bases. CDR1 is SGHVS, CDR2 FQNEAQ, per germline. The length of the CDR3 is 16 residues. V was clipped by 4 bases and J by 0 bases; unmatched bases: 8. CDR3 bases: TGTGCCAGCAGCTCCCGGACAGGGCCTTCCTCCTACGAGCAGTACTTC. This translates into CASSSRTGPSSYEQYF.

The chain couples TRBV29-1 to TRBJ1-1, with TRBD1 matching 8 bases. This CDR3 has 13 residues. The ends lost 7 bases at V and 1 base at J; junction bases unmatched: 5. Germline V lookup: CDR1 SQVTM, CDR2 ANQGSEA. CDR3 amino acids: CSGTGTWNTEAFF. CDR3 coding DNA: TGCAGCGGGACAGGGACGTGGAACACTGAAGCTTTCTTT.

V gene TRBV4-1 combines with J gene TRBJ2-5; D is undetermined. The V end lost 2 bases, the J end lost 5 bases, and 9 bases lay between the germline ends. The germline V gene encodes CDR1 MGHRA and CDR2 YSYEKL. The CDR3 is 13 residues long. The CDR3: CASSQPSGETQYF. The CDR3 DNA sequence: TGCGCCAGCAGCCAACCTAGTGGGGAGACCCAGTACTTC.